The entry below describes one T cell receptor (beta chain). An end of the junction does not agree with germline; a read error may underlie this. The table came from immunoSEQ multiplex PCR; TCRdb's copy has only in-frame clones and leaves some out. This sample has some 90,000 clones; around 90% occur once, and the top ten carry about 4%. This entry is derived from a study of cytomegalovirus exposure and HLA in healthy donors. The CDR3 has 13 amino acids. Germline values: CDR1 SGHRS, CDR2 YFSETQ. Sequenced sample: PBMCs. The chain uses TRBV5-1 and TRBJ1-2; 7 nucleotides match TRBD1. The source of this sequence is a woman aged 25 to 39 in good health and CMV-seronegative. CDR3 sequence: CASTLTGQDGYTF. The DNA for the CDR3 is TGCGCCAGCACCTTGACAGGGCAAGATGGCTACACCTTC. The complete variable domain, with remaining parts taken from reference TRBV5-1 and TRBJ1-2, reads KAGVTQTPRYLIKTRGQQVTLSCSPISGHRSVSWYQQTPGQGLQFLFEYFSETQRNKGNFPGRFSGRQFSNSRSEMNVSTLELGDSALYLCASTLTGQDGYTFGSGTRLTVV.